These T cell receptor beta chains were read from a single sample in a study of blood T cell repertoires in COVID-19. Sequencing used immunoSEQ multiplex PCR; TCRdb keeps in-frame clones, though not all of them. The data hold under 300,000 clones, with roughly four fifths observed a single time. The sample comprised PBMCs or T cells enriched from blood (not recorded which). The receptors come from a man aged 50 or older who had recovered from COVID-19. CDR3s include the opening cysteine and the closing phenylalanine or tryptophan. A D gene is named only where the DNA matches it firmly. Clone size appears in some rows only: once, few, many, or a class for an expanded clone.

d_call j_call v_call clone_size cdr3_aa cdr3_nt
TRBD1 TRBJ1-4 TRBV7-9 - CASRWDRVDEKLFF TGTGCCAGCAGATGGGACAGGGTGGATGAAAAACTGTTTTTT
- TRBJ1-1 TRBV10-2 - CASSAGTSNTEAFF TGCGCCAGCAGTGCCGGGACAAGCAACACTGAAGCTTTCTTT
- TRBJ1-1 TRBV3-1/TRBV3-2 - CASSQDSSNTEAFF TGTGCCAGCAGCCAAGATAGCTCGAACACTGAAGCTTTCTTT
- TRBJ1-1 TRBV27 - CASSLSLSMGRGTEAFF TGTGCCAGCAGTTTATCCTTAAGTATGGGTCGGGGCACTGAAGCTTTCTTT
TRBD2 TRBJ2-2 TRBV5-8 - CASSLSSGGTTGELFF TGTGCCAGCAGCCTGTCTAGCGGGGGGACCACCGGGGAGCTGTTTTTT
- TRBJ2-3 TRBV9 - CASSVPGSVGVNTQYF TGTGCCAGCAGCGTTCCCGGGAGCGTTGGTGTGAATACGCAGTATTTT
- TRBJ1-2 TRBV7-9 few CASSLGRVYGYTF TGTGCCAGCAGCTTAGGCAGGGTGTATGGCTACACCTTC
- TRBJ1-3 TRBV7-3 - CASSLGPLSSGNTIYF TGTGCCAGCAGCTTAGGGCCCCTTTCCTCTGGAAACACCATATATTTT
- TRBJ2-2 TRBV6-5 - CASSFGTGELFF TGTGCCAGCAGTTTCGGGACCGGGGAGCTGTTTTTT
TRBD2 TRBJ2-1 TRBV4-1 - CASSQEPGRTYNEQFF TGCGCCAGCAGCCAAGAACCCGGGAGGACCTACAATGAGCAGTTCTTC
- TRBJ1-1 TRBV7-2 - CASSLVQMVAAFF TGTGCCAGCAGCTTAGTTCAAATGGTAGCGGCTTTCTTT
- TRBJ1-1 TRBV4-1 - CASSQLQTRQEGITEAFF TGCGCCAGCAGCCAGCTCCAAACAAGACAGGAAGGGATTACTGAAGCTTTCTTT
TRBD1 TRBJ2-3 TRBV24-1 - CATSDLRQGGTDTQYF TGTGCCACCAGTGATTTGCGACAGGGTGGGACAGATACGCAGTATTTT
- TRBJ2-6 TRBV3-1/TRBV3-2 - CASSQRLSGANVLTF TGTGCCAGCAGCCAACGACTCTCTGGGGCCAACGTCCTGACTTTC
- TRBJ1-6 TRBV5-4 - CASSLFTGSNSPLHF TGTGCCAGCAGCTTGTTCACAGGATCAAATTCACCCCTCCACTTT
- TRBJ1-2 TRBV2 once CASSEAGGRFNYGYTF TGTGCCAGCAGTGAAGCAGGAGGGAGATTTAACTATGGCTACACCTTC
- TRBJ1-5 TRBV7-9 - CASSFGFGDIGNQPQHF TGTGCCAGCAGCTTCGGATTTGGGGACATCGGGAATCAGCCCCAGCATTTT
- TRBJ2-7 TRBV4-1 - CASSPSTGGPSGAYEQYF TGCGCCAGCAGCCCGTCAACGGGGGGCCCGTCGGGGGCCTACGAGCAGTACTTC
- TRBJ2-2 TRBV6-2/TRBV6-3 - CASSYGTELFF TGTGCCAGCAGTTACGGGACAGAGCTGTTTTTT
- TRBJ2-2 TRBV29-1 - CSVETGNTGELFF TGCAGCGTTGAGACAGGGAACACCGGGGAGCTGTTTTTT
TRBD1 TRBJ1-2 TRBV5-1 once CASSSTGTGGDYGYTF TGCGCCAGCAGCTCTACAGGGACAGGGGGCGACTATGGCTACACCTTC
- TRBJ1-5 TRBV6-4 - CASSDRDQPQHF TGTGCCAGCAGTGACCGGGATCAGCCCCAGCATTTT
- TRBJ2-7 TRBV5-1 few CASRAGLRTYEQYF TGCGCCAGCAGGGCAGGACTAAGGACCTACGAGCAGTACTTC
TRBD2 TRBJ2-7 TRBV2 - CASEAGLAREQYF TGTGCCAGCGAAGCGGGACTAGCGAGGGAGCAGTACTTC
TRBD2 TRBJ2-3 TRBV9 - CASSAASGVLTDTQYF TGTGCCAGCAGCGCGGCTAGCGGTGTTTTAACAGATACGCAGTATTTT
- TRBJ2-3 TRBV5-4 - CASGEPSTDTQYF TGTGCCAGCGGAGAACCGTCCACAGATACGCAGTATTTT
TRBD1 TRBJ2-7 TRBV28 - CASSPRGLPYEQYF TGTGCCAGCAGCCCCAGGGGGCTTCCCTACGAGCAGTACTTC
TRBD1 TRBJ2-5 TRBV7-9 - CASSPSPGQGATETQYF TGTGCCAGCAGCCCATCCCCGGGACAGGGGGCTACGGAGACCCAGTACTTC
TRBD1 TRBJ2-7 TRBV19 - CASSILHRGSGYEQYF TGTGCCAGTAGTATACTACACAGGGGGTCCGGCTACGAGCAGTACTTC
TRBD1 TRBJ2-1 TRBV18 - CASLWGQPNEQFF TGTGCCAGCCTGTGGGGACAGCCAAATGAGCAGTTCTTC
- TRBJ1-5 TRBV21-1 - CASSSQGRQPQHF TGTGCCAGCAGCTCACAGGGGCGTCAGCCCCAGCATTTT
TRBD1 TRBJ1-1 TRBV18 - CASSTTGVETEAFF TGTGCCAGCTCTACGACAGGGGTGGAGACTGAAGCTTTCTTT
- TRBJ2-7 TRBV7-2 - CASSFSSSYEQYF TGTGCCAGCAGCTTTTCCAGCTCCTACGAGCAGTACTTC
- TRBJ2-7 TRBV27 - CASRAGGTYEQYF TGTGCCAGCAGGGCAGGGGGGACCTACGAGCAGTACTTC
TRBD2 TRBJ2-7 TRBV9 - CASSRTSGYYEQYF TGTGCCAGCAGCAGGACTAGCGGGTACTACGAGCAGTACTTC